Included here is one T cell receptor beta chain sequence, with context. This record comes from a study of blood T cell repertoires in COVID-19. Study details: Samples of COVID-19 (acute and convalescent) were obtained from the United States, Italy and Spain. In each case, the material was cDNA or gDNA derived from T cells, B-cell-depleted T cells, or PBMCs.

Study processing details: Estimates of nucleated cell counts were drawn from the amplification of reference gene primers. Sequenced by immunoSEQ multiplex PCR; TCRdb stores in-frame clones only, minus some. V, J and clone size derive from that table, while D and trimming were established from the DNA sequence. The sample contains around 60,000 clones, more than 75% of which appear only once. V was trimmed by 5 bases and J by 0 bases, leaving 6 bases between them. This CDR3 region has 13 residues. Germline CDR1 is SGHVS and CDR2 is FNYEAQ. The specimen was peripheral blood. The chain joins TRBV7-6 to TRBJ2-3, with D hard to call. The receptor's source is a human donor in a cohort sampled during active COVID-19. The CDR3 is CASSPQSTDTQYF. Written as DNA, the CDR3 is TGTGCCAGCAGCCCCCAGAGCACAGATACGCAGTATTTT.